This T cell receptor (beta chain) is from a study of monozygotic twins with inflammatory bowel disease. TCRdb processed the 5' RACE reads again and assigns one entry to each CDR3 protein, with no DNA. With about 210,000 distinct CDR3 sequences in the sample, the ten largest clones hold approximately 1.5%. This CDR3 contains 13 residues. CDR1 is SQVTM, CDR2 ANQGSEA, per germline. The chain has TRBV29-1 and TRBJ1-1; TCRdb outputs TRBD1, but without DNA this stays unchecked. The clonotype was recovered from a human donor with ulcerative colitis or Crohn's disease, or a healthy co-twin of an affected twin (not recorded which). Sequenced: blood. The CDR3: CSVGTSMNTEAFF.